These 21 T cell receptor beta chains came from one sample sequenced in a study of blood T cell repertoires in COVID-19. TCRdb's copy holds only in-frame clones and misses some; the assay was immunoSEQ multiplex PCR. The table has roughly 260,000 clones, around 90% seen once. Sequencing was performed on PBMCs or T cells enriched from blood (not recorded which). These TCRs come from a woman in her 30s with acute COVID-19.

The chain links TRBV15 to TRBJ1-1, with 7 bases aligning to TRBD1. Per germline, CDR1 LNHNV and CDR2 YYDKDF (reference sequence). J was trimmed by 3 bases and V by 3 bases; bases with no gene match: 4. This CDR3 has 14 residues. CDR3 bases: TGTGCCACCAGCAGGGACCAGGGGGACACTGAAGCTTTCTTT. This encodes CATSRDQGDTEAFF. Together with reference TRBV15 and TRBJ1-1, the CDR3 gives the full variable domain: DAMVIQNPRYQVTQFGKPVTLSCSQTLNHNVMYWYQQKSSQAPKLLFHYYDKDFNNEADTPDNFQSRRPNTSFCFLDIRSPGLGDTAMYLCATSRDQGDTEAFFGQGTRLTVV.

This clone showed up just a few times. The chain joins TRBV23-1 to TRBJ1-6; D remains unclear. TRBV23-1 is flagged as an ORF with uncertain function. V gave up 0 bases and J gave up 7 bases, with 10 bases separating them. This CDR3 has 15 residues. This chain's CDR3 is CASSQSMPANSPLHF. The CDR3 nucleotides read TGCGCCAGCAGTCAATCGATGCCAGCGAATTCACCCCTCCACTTT.

CDR3 nucleotides: TGTGCCAGCAGCTTACCGGGACAGGGGGCGGGGAATGAGCAGTTCTTC. Translated, it gives CASSLPGQGAGNEQFF. The rearrangement uses TRBV7-9 and TRBJ2-1; TRBD1 aligns across 12 bases. Germline V lookup: CDR1 SEHNR, CDR2 FQNEAQ (reference sequence). V lost 2 bases, J lost 7 bases, and 6 bases stayed unmatched. The CDR3 loop spans 16 amino acids. The full variable domain, completed using reference TRBV7-9 and TRBJ2-1, is DTGVSQNPRHKITKRGQNVTFRCDPISEHNRLYWYRQTLGQGPEFLTYFQNEAQLEKSRLLSDRFSAERPKGSFSTLEIQRTEQGDSAMYLCASSLPGQGAGNEQFFGPGTRLTVL.

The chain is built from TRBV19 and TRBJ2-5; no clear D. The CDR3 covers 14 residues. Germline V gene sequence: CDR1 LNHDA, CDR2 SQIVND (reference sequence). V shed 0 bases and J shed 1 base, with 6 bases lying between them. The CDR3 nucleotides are TGTGCCAGTAGTATAGATTCAGTCCAAGAGACCCAGTACTTC. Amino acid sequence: CASSIDSVQETQYF.

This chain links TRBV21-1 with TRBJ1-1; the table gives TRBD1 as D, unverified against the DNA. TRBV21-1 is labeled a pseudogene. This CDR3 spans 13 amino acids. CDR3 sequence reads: CARGPGGNTEAFF. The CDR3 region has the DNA TGTGCCAGGGGTCCAGGGGGGAACACTGAAGCTTTCTTT.

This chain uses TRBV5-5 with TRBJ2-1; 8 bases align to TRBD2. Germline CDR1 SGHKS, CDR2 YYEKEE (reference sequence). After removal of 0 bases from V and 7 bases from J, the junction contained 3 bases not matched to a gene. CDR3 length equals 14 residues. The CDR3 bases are TGTGCCAGCAGCTTGGCGGGGGGGCGAAATGAGCAGTTCTTC. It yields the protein CASSLAGGRNEQFF.

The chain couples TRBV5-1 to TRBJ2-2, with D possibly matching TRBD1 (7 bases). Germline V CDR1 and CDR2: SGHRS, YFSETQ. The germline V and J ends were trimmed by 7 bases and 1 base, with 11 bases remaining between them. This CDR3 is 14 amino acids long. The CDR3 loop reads CASGQEGNTGELFF. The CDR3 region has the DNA TGCGCCAGCGGACAGGAGGGGAACACCGGGGAGCTGTTTTTT.

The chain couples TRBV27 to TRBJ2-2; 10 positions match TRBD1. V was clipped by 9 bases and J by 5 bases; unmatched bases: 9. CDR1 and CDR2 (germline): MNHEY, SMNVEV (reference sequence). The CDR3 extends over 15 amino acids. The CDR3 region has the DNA TGTGCCAGTTATCCGACAGGGGGCGTTACCGGGGAGCTGTTTTTT. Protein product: CASYPTGGVTGELFF.

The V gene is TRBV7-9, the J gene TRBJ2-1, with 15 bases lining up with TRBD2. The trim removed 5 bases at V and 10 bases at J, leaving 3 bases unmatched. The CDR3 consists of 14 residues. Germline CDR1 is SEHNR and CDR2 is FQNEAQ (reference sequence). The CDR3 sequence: CASSPGLAGGEQFF. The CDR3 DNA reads TGTGCCAGCAGCCCGGGACTAGCGGGGGGAGAGCAGTTCTTC.

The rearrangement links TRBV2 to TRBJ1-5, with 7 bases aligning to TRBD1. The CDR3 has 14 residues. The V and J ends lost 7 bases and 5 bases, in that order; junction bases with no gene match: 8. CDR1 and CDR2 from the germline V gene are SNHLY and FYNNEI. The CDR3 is CASTHDREDQPQHF. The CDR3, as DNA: TGTGCCAGCACGCATGACAGGGAGGATCAGCCCCAGCATTTT.

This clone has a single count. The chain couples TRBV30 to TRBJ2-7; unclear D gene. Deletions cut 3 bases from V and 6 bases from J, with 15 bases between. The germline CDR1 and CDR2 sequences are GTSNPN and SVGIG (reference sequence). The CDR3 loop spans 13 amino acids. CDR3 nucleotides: TGTGCCTGGAGAGACACCCACGCCGGCGAGCAGTACTTC. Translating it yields CAWRDTHAGEQYF.

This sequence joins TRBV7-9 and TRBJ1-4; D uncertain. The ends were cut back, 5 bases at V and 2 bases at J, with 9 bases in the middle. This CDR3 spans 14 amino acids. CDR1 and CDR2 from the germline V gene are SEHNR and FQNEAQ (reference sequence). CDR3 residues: CASSTGLTNEKLFF. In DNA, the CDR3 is TGTGCCAGCAGCACGGGGTTGACTAATGAAAAACTGTTTTTT. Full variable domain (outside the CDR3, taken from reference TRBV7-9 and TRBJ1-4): DTGVSQNPRHKITKRGQNVTFRCDPISEHNRLYWYRQTLGQGPEFLTYFQNEAQLEKSRLLSDRFSAERPKGSFSTLEIQRTEQGDSAMYLCASSTGLTNEKLFFGSGTQLSVL.

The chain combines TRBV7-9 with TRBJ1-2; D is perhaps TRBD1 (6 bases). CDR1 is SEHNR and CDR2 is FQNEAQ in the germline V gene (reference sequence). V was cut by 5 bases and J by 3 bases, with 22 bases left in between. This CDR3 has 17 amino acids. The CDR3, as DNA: TGTGCCAGCAGCCCAACGGTGGGACAACAGGGTCACTATGGCTACACCTTC. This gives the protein CASSPTVGQQGHYGYTF.

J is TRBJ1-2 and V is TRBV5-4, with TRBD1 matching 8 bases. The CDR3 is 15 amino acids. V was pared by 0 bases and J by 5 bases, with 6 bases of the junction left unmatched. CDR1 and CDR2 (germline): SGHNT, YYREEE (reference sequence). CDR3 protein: CASSLGTTGAYGYTF. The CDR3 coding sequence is TGTGCCAGCAGCTTGGGGACGACAGGGGCATATGGCTACACCTTC.

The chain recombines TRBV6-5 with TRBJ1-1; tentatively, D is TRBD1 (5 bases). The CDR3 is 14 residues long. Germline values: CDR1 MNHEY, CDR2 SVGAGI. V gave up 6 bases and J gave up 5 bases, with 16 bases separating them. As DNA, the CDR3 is TGTGCCAGCAGCCTAGTGGGAGGGGCAACTGAAGCTTTCTTT. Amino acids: CASSLVGGATEAFF.

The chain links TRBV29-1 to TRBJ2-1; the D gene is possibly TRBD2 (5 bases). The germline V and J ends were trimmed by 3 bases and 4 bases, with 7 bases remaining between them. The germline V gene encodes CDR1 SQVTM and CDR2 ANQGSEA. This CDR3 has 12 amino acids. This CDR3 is CSVDGEYNEQFF. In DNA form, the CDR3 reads TGCAGCGTTGATGGGGAGTACAATGAGCAGTTCTTC.

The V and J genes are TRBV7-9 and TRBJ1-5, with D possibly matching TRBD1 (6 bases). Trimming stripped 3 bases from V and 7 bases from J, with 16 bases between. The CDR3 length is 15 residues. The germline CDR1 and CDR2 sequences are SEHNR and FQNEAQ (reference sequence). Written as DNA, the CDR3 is TGTGCCAGCAGCTTCCCGGACAGACCAACACAGCCCCAGCATTTT. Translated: CASSFPDRPTQPQHF.

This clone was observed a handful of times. CDR3 DNA: TGTGCCAGCAGCCCTATAAGAGCGACGTATAATTCACCCCTCCACTTT. Its translation is CASSPIRATYNSPLHF. The V call is TRBV16, the J call TRBJ1-6, with D hard to call. The germline gives CDR1 KGHSY, CDR2 FQNENV. V lost 4 bases, J lost 4 bases, and 14 bases lay in between. CDR3 length: 16 residues. Filled out from reference TRBV16 and TRBJ1-6, the complete variable domain reads GEEVAQTPKHLVRGEGQKAKLYCAPIKGHSYVFWYQQVLKNEFKFLISFQNENVFDETGMPKERFSAKCLPNSPCSLEIQATKLEDSAVYFCASSPIRATYNSPLHFGNGTRLTVT.

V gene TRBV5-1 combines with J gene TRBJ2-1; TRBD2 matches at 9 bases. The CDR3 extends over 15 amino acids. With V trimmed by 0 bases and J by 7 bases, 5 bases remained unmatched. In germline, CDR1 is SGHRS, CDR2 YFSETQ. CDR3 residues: CASSLGGGAVNEQFF. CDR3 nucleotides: TGCGCCAGCAGCTTGGGCGGGGGGGCCGTTAATGAGCAGTTCTTC.

CDR3 loop: CASSIHRGSNTEAFF. DNA for the CDR3: TGTGCCAGTAGCATCCACAGGGGGTCGAACACTGAAGCTTTCTTT. The chain joins TRBV19 to TRBJ1-1; 8 nucleotides line up with TRBD1. J was trimmed by 1 base and V by 6 bases; bases with no gene match: 7. Germline-derived CDR1 and CDR2 are LNHDA and SQIVND (reference sequence). The CDR3 is 15 residues long.

CDR3 DNA sequence: TGTGCCTGGAGCGCCGGGGGAAACACCATATATTTT. Translation: CAWSAGGNTIYF. This chain joins TRBV30 and TRBJ1-3, with D unresolved. This CDR3 spans 12 amino acids. V shed 3 bases and J shed 4 bases, with 7 bases lying between them. Germline-derived CDR1 and CDR2 are GTSNPN and SVGIG (reference sequence).